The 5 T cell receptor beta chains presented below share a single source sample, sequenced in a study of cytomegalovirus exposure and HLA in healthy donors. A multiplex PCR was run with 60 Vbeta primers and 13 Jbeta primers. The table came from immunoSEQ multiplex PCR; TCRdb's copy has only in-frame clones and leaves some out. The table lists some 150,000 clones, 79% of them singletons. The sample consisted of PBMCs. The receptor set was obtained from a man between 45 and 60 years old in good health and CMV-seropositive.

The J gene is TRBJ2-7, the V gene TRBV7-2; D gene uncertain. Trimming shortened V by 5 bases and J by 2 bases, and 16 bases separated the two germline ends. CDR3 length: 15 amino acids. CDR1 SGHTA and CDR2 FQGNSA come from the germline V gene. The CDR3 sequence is CASSLRSVNPYEQYF. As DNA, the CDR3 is TGTGCCAGCAGCCTACGAAGCGTTAACCCCTACGAGCAGTACTTC.

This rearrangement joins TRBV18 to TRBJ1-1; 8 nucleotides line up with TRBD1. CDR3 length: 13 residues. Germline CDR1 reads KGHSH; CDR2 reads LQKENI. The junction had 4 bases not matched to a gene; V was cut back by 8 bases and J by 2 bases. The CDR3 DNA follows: TGTGCCAGCACGACAGGGGTTAACACTGAAGCTTTCTTT. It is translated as CASTTGVNTEAFF.

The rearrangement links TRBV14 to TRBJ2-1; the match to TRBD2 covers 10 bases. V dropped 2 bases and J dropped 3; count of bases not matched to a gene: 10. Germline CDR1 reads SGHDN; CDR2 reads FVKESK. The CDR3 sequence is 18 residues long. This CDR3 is CASSQSSGGGFVYNEQFF. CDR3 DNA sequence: TGTGCCAGCAGCCAATCCAGCGGGGGGGGCTTCGTCTACAATGAGCAGTTCTTC.

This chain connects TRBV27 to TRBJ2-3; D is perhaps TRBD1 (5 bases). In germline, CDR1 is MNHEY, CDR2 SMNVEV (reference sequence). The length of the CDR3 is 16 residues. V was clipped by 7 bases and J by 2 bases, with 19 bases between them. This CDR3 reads CASTRGRRRDTDTQYF. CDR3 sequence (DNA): TGTGCCAGCACCCGAGGACGGCGCAGGGACACAGATACGCAGTATTTT.

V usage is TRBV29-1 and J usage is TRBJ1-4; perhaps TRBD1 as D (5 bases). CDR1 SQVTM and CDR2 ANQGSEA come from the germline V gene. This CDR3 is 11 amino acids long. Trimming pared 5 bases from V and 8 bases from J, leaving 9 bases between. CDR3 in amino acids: CSVRRDEKLFF. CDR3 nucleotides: TGCAGCGTTCGGAGGGACGAAAAACTGTTTTTT.